The source of this TCR beta chain is a study of post-analysis software for immune sequencing data (dated by TCRdb to the mid-2010s). Turning to the overall study: Recorded disease courses included relapsing-remitting, secondary progressive and progressive-relapsing multiple sclerosis, with some patients lacking subtype annotation. A subset of samples was prepared in parallel using single-end sample barcoding, then pooled and co-amplified after Illumina adapter ligation. The patient repertoires were set against under 12 previously published healthy control repertoires from donors whose ages ranged from roughly 6 to 27 years. Paper-wide results and their limitations: The control group was slightly older than the multiple sclerosis patient group. Roughly 5 TRBV segments, including TRBV5-6, TRBV5-1 and TRBV20-1, were significantly more frequent in patients than controls. Multiple sclerosis patients had significantly lower normalized Chao1 diversity than controls, a result that suggests substantial peripheral T-cell clonal expansion. When samples were clustered directly using the F measure, samples prepared in the same batch co-clustered strongly, which prompted a batch-effect correction.

To demonstrate the VDJtools post-analysis software, TCR beta repertoires were profiled from the peripheral blood of about a dozen young patients with multiple sclerosis. The multiple sclerosis patients were children and adolescents between roughly 6 and 16 years of age. Reading from cysteine to phenylalanine, the CDR3 counts 15 amino acids. Of the read, only the CDR3 DNA is kept; its 45 bases are in frame from base 1. Trimming takes 7 bases from V and 4 bases from J, and the germline ends sit 18 bases apart. To prepare the library, PCR was applied. TCRdb records Illumina HiSeq 2500 as the sequencer. To reduce PCR and sequencing biases, unique molecular identifiers were built into the TCR beta cDNA libraries. Roughly 500,000 cDNA molecules were obtained for every 1 to 10 million input T cells, so each molecule roughly corresponded to one T cell. Patient libraries were prepared and sequenced with the same protocol used for the earlier healthy control dataset. Within a given batch, samples were prepared together, multiplexed and sequenced on the same HiSeq lane. The original pipeline was this. Raw barcoded reads were processed with MIGEC, and single-read molecular identifier groups were discarded before consensus assembly and CDR3 extraction. Clonotype tables were post-analysed with VDJtools, normalizing diversity by down-sampling all datasets to the smallest sample size. Repertoire overlap clustering matched CDR3 amino acid but not nucleotide sequences to correct batch-related cross-sample contamination. The raw public reads went through TCRdb reprocessing: fastp at Q25, MiXCR clone calling, in-frame beta chains kept. Duplicate CDR3 protein sequences are folded into a single record with the most common DNA and genes. TCRdb's processing, not the study's, gives the V and J calls here. This sample gives about 770,000 distinct CDR3 sequences in total; approximately 44% of them show up just once. 4% to 5% of the sample comes from the top ten.

For this clonotype: Its antigen specificity is not known. No per-base quality is available; no much larger clone lies one base away.

This sequence was found in a girl aged 5-17 years with multiple sclerosis. The sequencing sample was made of blood. The chain was built from TRBV12-3 or TRBV12-4 and TRBJ2-3; the D match is possibly TRBD1 or TRBD2, with 5 bases aligned in each. Here is the DNA: TGTGCCAGCATGGGACGAACCCTGGGGGCAGATACGCAGTATTTT. It specifies CASMGRTLGADTQYF.